One and the same sample provided the 31 T cell receptor beta chains below, sequenced in a study of early T cells in non-severe SARS-CoV-2 infection. TCRdb independently ran MiXCR on the 5' RACE reads; one entry per CDR3 protein. The data contain 45,000 to 55,000 distinct CDR3 sequences, approximately 10% of them singletons. The sequenced sample was whole blood. These TCRs come from an adult who was a healthcare worker with PCR-confirmed SARS-CoV-2 infection or an uninfected control (not recorded which).

Ten or more counts support this clonotype. The chain is built from TRBV5-4 and TRBJ1-4, with D perhaps TRBD1 (5 bases). This CDR3 region has 14 residues. Trimming took off 3 bases at V and 8 bases at J, with 14 bases between the two ends. Germline-derived CDR1 and CDR2 are SGHNT and YYREEE (reference sequence). Written as DNA, the CDR3 is TGTGCCAGCAGCTCGGGGGGTGGGGAAGAAAAACTGTTTTTT. Translated: CASSSGGGEEKLFF.

This clonotype was detected only a few times. The rearrangement uses TRBV6-5 and TRBJ2-7; 12 nucleotides match TRBD1. The length of the CDR3 is 16 residues. V lost 7 bases and J lost 0; bases outside the gene matches: 7. Germline CDR1 and CDR2: MNHEY and SVGAGI. DNA for the CDR3: TGTGCCAGCACAGGGACAGGGGGCCTTTTCTCCTACGAGCAGTACTTC. The encoded protein is CASTGTGGLFSYEQYF.

This clonotype has a handful of counts. In DNA, the CDR3 is TGTGCCAGCAGCCCCGGATTTAGCTCCTACGAGCAGTACTTC. It translates to CASSPGFSSYEQYF. The V gene is TRBV11-2, the J gene TRBJ2-7; D ambiguous. CDR3 length: 14 residues. V lost 5 bases to trimming and J lost 0 bases, with 11 bases between them. Germline CDR1 SGHAT, CDR2 FQNNGV.

This clonotype occurred a few times. CDR3 amino acids: CSASQGFSGGYEQYF. CDR3 bases: TGCAGTGCTAGCCAGGGGTTCTCAGGGGGCTACGAGCAGTACTTC. The chain is built from TRBV20-1 and TRBJ2-7; TRBD1 agrees at 7 bases. V dropped 3 bases and J dropped 3; count of bases not matched to a gene: 11. Germline CDR1 reads DFQATT; CDR2 reads SNEGSKA (reference sequence). The CDR3 contains 15 residues.

This clonotype was observed many times. The rearrangement uses TRBV7-6 and TRBJ2-7; D unresolved. The CDR3 loop spans 13 amino acids. Germline V gives CDR1 SGHVS, CDR2 FNYEAQ. Trimming cost V 1 base and J 0 bases, with 4 bases left between them. CDR3 sequence: CASSLGDSYEQYF. CDR3 coding DNA: TGTGCCAGCAGCTTAGGGGACTCCTACGAGCAGTACTTC.

This clonotype was detected ten times or more. This rearrangement joins TRBV12-3 or TRBV12-4 to TRBJ1-1, with D perhaps matching TRBD1 (6 bases). V was cut by 5 bases and J by 1 base, with 11 bases left in between. The CDR3 extends over 14 amino acids. CDR3 DNA sequence: TGTGCCAGCAGTAAAATGACAGGGAACACTGAAGCTTTCTTT. Protein: CASSKMTGNTEAFF.

This clonotype was detected only a few times. The CDR3 bases are TGCAGCGTTGAAGGAGACAGGGAAGTCTATGGCTACACCTTC. Translating gives CSVEGDREVYGYTF. The genes are TRBV29-1 and TRBJ1-2, with 7 bases identical to TRBD1. Germline lookup yields CDR1 SQVTM and CDR2 ANQGSEA. The CDR3 is made up of 14 amino acids. V gave up 1 base and J gave up 4 bases; unmatched junction bases: 6. The whole variable domain, filled in from reference TRBV29-1 and TRBJ1-2, reads SAVISQKPSRDICQRGTSLTIQCQVDSQVTMMFWYRQQPGQSLTLIATANQGSEATYESGFVIDKFPISRPNLTFSTLTVSNMSPEDSSIYLCSVEGDREVYGYTFGSGTRLTVV.

This clonotype was seen a few times. The chain is built from TRBV10-3 and TRBJ2-5; the D call may be TRBD1 or TRBD2 (6 bases each). CDR3 length: 13 amino acids. Germline CDR1 reads ENHRY; CDR2 reads SYGVKD. Trimming shortened V by 4 bases and J by 4 bases, and 10 bases separated the two germline ends. The CDR3: CAISGGGRETQYF. Here the CDR3 DNA reads TGTGCCATCAGTGGAGGGGGGAGAGAGACCCAGTACTTC.

This clonotype has at least ten counts. The chain combines TRBV10-3 with TRBJ2-1; the D is unclear. Germline V gene data show CDR1 as ENHRY and CDR2 as SYGVKD. The CDR3 spans 11 residues. V was trimmed by 2 bases and J by 8 bases, leaving 4 bases between them. The CDR3 reads CAISEQDEQFF. For the CDR3, the DNA is TGTGCCATCAGTGAGCAAGATGAGCAGTTCTTC.

This chain joins TRBV29-1 and TRBJ2-3, with unresolved D. Germline values: CDR1 SQVTM, CDR2 ANQGSEA. Deletions cut 2 bases from V and 3 bases from J, with 6 bases between. This CDR3 is 12 amino acids long. CDR3 in amino acids: CSVEKSTDTQYF. DNA of the CDR3: TGCAGCGTTGAAAAGTCAACAGATACGCAGTATTTT.

This clonotype was seen repeatedly, ten times or more. Written as DNA, the CDR3 is TGTGCCAGCAGCTTAGGGACCGCGCAAGAGGGGTACTACGAGCAGTACTTC. Amino acids: CASSLGTAQEGYYEQYF. The chain couples TRBV7-6 to TRBJ2-7; D may match TRBD1 or TRBD2 (5 bases each). Per germline, CDR1 SGHVS and CDR2 FNYEAQ. The CDR3 consists of 17 residues. The V gene lost 1 base and the J gene lost 3 bases, with 19 bases spanning the gap.

This chain connects TRBV12-3 or TRBV12-4 to TRBJ2-2; 9 nucleotides align to TRBD2. CDR3 length: 15 amino acids. Unmatched junction bases numbered 4, after V lost 3 bases and J lost 5 bases. CDR3 bases: TGTGCCAGCAGTTTTGCGGGAGGGGGAACCGGGGAGCTGTTTTTT. Translation gives CASSFAGGGTGELFF.

This clonotype has a handful of counts. V and J are TRBV3-1 and TRBJ2-2; D tentatively reads TRBD1 or TRBD2 (5 bases each). The CDR3 totals 14 residues. Trimming cost V 5 bases and J 4 bases, with 11 bases left between them. Germline CDR1 reads LGHDT; CDR2 reads YNNKEL (reference sequence). As DNA, the CDR3 is TGTGCCAGCAGCTTTGCAGGGAGCACCGGGGAGCTGTTTTTT. Translation: CASSFAGSTGELFF.

This clonotype was observed a handful of times. The rearrangement joins TRBV10-1 to TRBJ2-2; D is unresolved. The length of the CDR3 is 13 residues. CDR1 and CDR2 from the germline V gene are WNHNN and SYGVQD (reference sequence). Trimming shortened V by 2 bases and J by 6 bases, and 7 bases separated the two germline ends. CDR3 amino acids: CASSEQTPGELFF. DNA of the CDR3: TGCGCCAGCAGTGAGCAAACCCCCGGGGAGCTGTTTTTT.

This clonotype appeared many times. The chain links TRBV29-1 to TRBJ2-7; D may match TRBD1 or TRBD2 (5 bases each). V was shortened by 6 bases and J by 6 bases, with 15 bases between the two germline ends. Per germline, CDR1 SQVTM and CDR2 ANQGSEA. The CDR3 has 12 residues. The CDR3, as DNA: TGCAGCGTAAACCGGGGCCCCCTCGAGCAGTACTTC. This encodes CSVNRGPLEQYF.

This rearrangement joins TRBV12-3 or TRBV12-4 to TRBJ1-4, with D possibly matching TRBD1 (6 bases). Trimming removed 1 base from V and 8 bases from J, with 8 bases in between. The CDR3 contains 13 residues. The CDR3 loop is CASSLEGEEKLFF. CDR3 DNA: TGTGCCAGCAGTTTAGAGGGGGAGGAAAAACTGTTTTTT.

This clonotype occurred a few times. This chain links TRBV5-1 with TRBJ1-1; perhaps TRBD1 as D (6 bases). The CDR3 length is 14 residues. Trimming took 4 bases from V and 0 from J, leaving 10 bases between them. The germline V gene has CDR1 SGHRS and CDR2 YFSETQ. CDR3 loop: CASSTGTLNTEAFF. In DNA, the CDR3 is TGCGCCAGCAGCACCGGGACACTGAACACTGAAGCTTTCTTT.

This clonotype was detected a few times. V usage is TRBV7-9 and J usage is TRBJ1-1, with D tentatively TRBD1 (6 bases). The CDR3 length is 18 residues. CDR1 is SEHNR and CDR2 is FQNEAQ in the germline V gene (reference sequence). Trimming shortened V by 5 bases and J by 4 bases, and 26 bases separated the two germline ends. The CDR3 here is CASSPPPSTQGRFTEAFF. CDR3 bases: TGTGCCAGCAGCCCCCCACCCAGCACCCAGGGGAGGTTCACTGAAGCTTTCTTT. Full variable domain (missing parts from reference TRBV7-9 and TRBJ1-1): DTGVSQNPRHKITKRGQNVTFRCDPISEHNRLYWYRQTLGQGPEFLTYFQNEAQLEKSRLLSDRFSAERPKGSFSTLEIQRTEQGDSAMYLCASSPPPSTQGRFTEAFFGQGTRLTVV.

This clonotype was found a few times. The J gene is TRBJ1-5, the V gene TRBV10-2; maybe TRBD1 (6 bases). Germline V gene lookup returns CDR1 WSHSY and CDR2 SAAADI. V was cut by 3 bases and J by 9 bases, with 15 bases left in between. The CDR3 has 14 residues. The CDR3: CASSDRGGERPQHF. As DNA, the CDR3 is TGCGCCAGCAGTGACAGAGGGGGGGAGCGGCCCCAGCATTTT.

This clonotype has a count of ten or more. The V gene is TRBV6-5, the J gene TRBJ2-5; 9 nucleotides align to TRBD1. The trim removed 9 bases at V and 5 bases at J, leaving 10 bases unmatched. The CDR3 spans 14 residues. The germline V gene encodes CDR1 MNHEY and CDR2 SVGAGI. The CDR3, as DNA: TGTGCCAGTGTTGACAGGGGGTCCGGGGAGACCCAGTACTTC. This sequence encodes CASVDRGSGETQYF.

The chain carries TRBV28 and TRBJ1-2; D is ambiguous. V was pared by 4 bases and J by 4 bases, with 4 bases between. The CDR3 has 11 residues. CDR1 is MDHEN and CDR2 is SYDVKM in the germline V gene. Here the CDR3 DNA reads TGTGCCAGCAGTTCCTCCTATGGCTACACCTTC. As protein: CASSSSYGYTF.

A few counts support this clonotype. The CDR3 is CASSTPATVGSYEQYF. The CDR3 DNA follows: TGTGCCAGCAGCACTCCTGCTACAGTGGGGTCCTACGAGCAGTACTTC. This rearrangement joins TRBV21-1 to TRBJ2-7; the listed D gene, TRBD2, was not tested against the DNA. TRBV21-1 is a pseudogene. The CDR3 loop spans 16 amino acids.

This chain joins TRBV11-2 and TRBJ2-7; 10 bases are a match to TRBD2. Germline CDR1 SGHAT, CDR2 FQNNGV. V lost 3 bases, J lost 0 bases, and 8 bases stayed unmatched. The CDR3 is 17 residues long. The CDR3 DNA reads as TGTGCCAGCAGCTTGGCGAAACTAGCGGGGAGCTCCTACGAGCAGTACTTC. It specifies CASSLAKLAGSSYEQYF.

The chain has TRBV27 and TRBJ1-4; D call uncertain. CDR3 length: 14 amino acids. Germline values: CDR1 MNHEY, CDR2 SMNVEV (reference sequence). V lost 8 bases to trimming and J lost 8 bases, with 18 bases between them. The CDR3 spells CASGVPMGREKLFF. The CDR3 DNA sequence: TGTGCCAGCGGTGTTCCTATGGGCCGCGAAAAACTGTTTTTT.

The chain uses TRBV5-1 and TRBJ2-1; 7 positions agree with TRBD2. CDR1 and CDR2 (germline): SGHRS, YFSETQ. The CDR3 has 13 amino acids. V gave up 3 bases and J gave up 8 bases; unmatched junction bases: 5. The CDR3 DNA sequence: TGCGCCAGCAGCTCGGGACTAACCGATGAGCAGTTCTTC. Translating it yields CASSSGLTDEQFF.

This clonotype has at least ten counts. The J gene is TRBJ1-5, the V gene TRBV5-4; D unclear. CDR3 length equals 12 residues. Germline CDR1 and CDR2: SGHNT and YYREEE (reference sequence). V lost 3 bases and J lost 3, with 4 bases in between. In DNA, the CDR3 is TGTGCCAGCAGCTCGCCCAATCAGCCCCAGCATTTT. This encodes CASSSPNQPQHF.

This clonotype was seen many times. This sequence joins TRBV9 and TRBJ2-2; D is perhaps TRBD2 (5 bases). Germline-derived CDR1 and CDR2 are SGDLS and YYNGEE. This CDR3 spans 13 amino acids. Trimming shortened V by 4 bases and J by 7 bases, and 11 bases separated the two germline ends. The CDR3 nucleotides read TGTGCCAGCAGCCCCCGCCGGGACGGGGAGCTGTTTTTT. It codes for CASSPRRDGELFF.

This clonotype has more than one count but fewer than ten. The genes are TRBV12-3 or TRBV12-4 and TRBJ1-1; 8 bases map to TRBD1. The length of the CDR3 is 15 residues. Trimming removed 0 bases from V and 4 bases from J; junction bases left unmatched: 4. The CDR3 DNA is TGTGCCAGCAGTTTAGCCCAGGGGGCGCGCACTGAAGCTTTCTTT. This codes for CASSLAQGARTEAFF.

In this sample, this clonotype turned up many times. This sequence joins TRBV3-1 and TRBJ1-1; no clear D. This CDR3 is 17 amino acids long. Trimming pared 1 base from V and 1 base from J, leaving 16 bases between. Germline V gene sequence: CDR1 LGHDT, CDR2 YNNKEL (reference sequence). CDR3 in DNA: TGTGCCAGCAGCCAAGGGGGTTGGCGGCACCCGAACACTGAAGCTTTCTTT. Its translation is CASSQGGWRHPNTEAFF.

CDR3 DNA: TGTGCCAGCAGTTTTGGGGAGACCCAGTACTTC. The encoded protein is CASSFGETQYF. The V and J genes are TRBV6-6 and TRBJ2-5; D is uncertain. The CDR3 has 11 amino acids. Deletions cut 4 bases from V and 5 bases from J, with 5 bases between. Germline V gene sequence: CDR1 MNHNY, CDR2 SVGAGI (reference sequence).

This clonotype was observed a handful of times. CDR3 in amino acids: CASSLVRGTTEAFF. The CDR3 DNA reads as TGTGCCAGCAGCCTAGTAAGGGGTACCACTGAAGCTTTCTTT. The chain recombines TRBV11-2 with TRBJ1-1; D is possibly TRBD1 (5 bases). The ends were cut back, 5 bases at V and 4 bases at J, with 14 bases in the middle. Germline CDR1 is SGHAT and CDR2 is FQNNGV. This CDR3 spans 14 amino acids.